This T cell receptor beta chain was captured by sequencing in a study of blood T cells in healthy people across ages. Together with a sample-barcoded 5' primer, a J-beta primer mix was included in a second PCR lasting about 7 to 11 cycles. Every cDNA molecule carried a tag from a template-switch adaptor bearing 12 random nucleotides. MiXCR, run by TCRdb on the 5' RACE reads, gives a single entry per CDR3 protein. The repertoire holds 1,800,000 or so distinct CDR3 sequences, 39% seen once, with around 23% in the top ten. The CDR3 length is 18 residues. Germline V lookup: CDR1 MNHEY, CDR2 SVGEGT. The ends were cut back, 2 bases at V and 0 bases at J, with 17 bases in the middle.

The chain recombines TRBV6-2 or TRBV6-3 with TRBJ1-5, with D possibly being TRBD1 (5 bases). The origin of this receptor is a human donor in good health. The sample taken for sequencing was blood. The CDR3 reads CASSYEGTVLYSNQPQHF. The CDR3 DNA follows: TGTGCCAGCAGTTACGAGGGGACCGTCCTTTATAGCAATCAGCCCCAGCATTTT.